The entry below describes one T cell receptor beta chain. Its antigen is currently unknown. Per germline, CDR1 KGHSH and CDR2 LQKENI. Germline trimming cut 2 bases from V and 4 bases from J; bases unmatched to any gene: 3. The CDR3 sequence is 15 residues long. Focal radiation plus CTLA-4 blockade with ipilimumab was administered to patients who had chemo-refractory metastatic non-small-cell lung cancer. The entry originates in a study of radiotherapy plus CTLA-4 blockade in lung cancer. Study-wide findings and caveats: Among blood TCR repertoires after radiotherapy plus ipilimumab, tumor-derived clones expanded.

Here immunoSEQ multiplex PCR was the method, and the copy in TCRdb shows in-frame clones only, minus some. In the table there are some 73,000 clones, around 74% of which are singletons. The rearrangement links TRBV18 to TRBJ2-1; 9 bases map to TRBD2. The sample was peripheral blood, taken from a patient treated with radiotherapy plus ipilimumab. This sequence originates from a human donor with non-small cell lung cancer whose response to radiotherapy plus ipilimumab could not be evaluated. The CDR3 spells CASSPATSGYNEQFF. CDR3 nucleotides: TGTGCCAGCTCACCAGCGACTAGCGGTTACAATGAGCAGTTCTTC.